This T cell receptor beta chain is drawn from a study of beta chain features in type 1 diabetes listed by TCRdb under 2018. Regarding the research as a whole: Patients and healthy donors did not differ in mean age, gender distribution, total cell number or subset yield. In the study, TCRB repertoires of sorted circulating CD4+ T cell subsets from recently diagnosed type 1 diabetes patients were compared with those of matched healthy donors. Regulatory and stem cell-like memory subsets were obtained from only 8 patients and about 8 healthy donors, while naive and central memory subsets were obtained from all 30 or so donors. A total of about 100,000,000 sorted cells were examined across all samples, and RNA yield correlated strongly with the number of cells per subset.

The entire amount of isolated RNA was reverse transcribed using the High Capacity cDNA Reverse Transcription Kit, so the sequenced TCRB transcripts were expressed ones. Naive, central memory and regulatory T cell samples underwent deep immunoSEQ sequencing, averaging about 3.3 million total reads per sample. Sorted cells were lysed in RLT buffer and RNA was extracted with DNase-treated RNeasy Micro or Mini kits, depending on cell number. To prevent cross-contamination, every cell subset was processed on its own, while patient and healthy donor samples were processed together. The immunoSEQ multiplex PCR was used to amplify TCRB sequences from cDNA, yielding 87-bp fragments that span the CDR3 region. Amplicons were sequenced on the Illumina HiSeq platform. The published analysis was carried out like this. PCR bias was computationally corrected using synthetic template baselines, reads within Hamming distance 2 were collapsed, and singletons that could not be merged were discarded. By aligning reads against IMGT, V, D and J genes, CDR3 length, and insertions or deletions at six rearrangement sites were assigned. Within each subset, clonotype counts were normalized to sorted cell number, after which true diversity and Gini coefficients were computed with the tcR R package. Repertoire sharing was quantified using the overlap coefficient calculated on TCRB nucleotide sequences. Out-of-frame TCRB sequences from naive cells were analyzed as a proxy for the pre-selection repertoire. The clones in this table, taken by TCRdb from immuneACCESS, are in-frame only. Not every clone is retained; where verified, under half of the shortfall comes from an unresolved V gene, and the cause of the rest is unknown. V and J calls and clone size are copied from that table; D and trimming were computed from the DNA. The sample yields hundreds of thousands of clones; more than 12% were counted once. The ten largest account for nearly 0.04% of the sample.

Broad study findings and their caveats: A moderate but significant shortening of TCRB CDR3 length was observed in type 1 diabetes patients in all four CD4+ subsets. Naive, central memory and regulatory TCRB repertoires appeared more similar among patients than among healthy donors. Shorter templates might have been favored by PCR, but patient and control samples were amplified and corrected together, so both groups would have been affected equally by any skew. Because small numbers of individuals were included in the HLA sub-analyses, any influence of HLA type on TCRB rearrangement was left unresolved. At VDJ recombination sites, type 1 diabetes patients had fewer insertions and more deleted nucleotides, which implies abnormalities in thymic rearrangement. Because cDNA rather than genomic DNA was sequenced, highly expressing activated cells could have been over-represented, although no difference in activation and CD3 levels was found between groups.

As concerns this clone: Its antigen target is currently unknown. Nothing much larger sits one base from this clone, and base qualities are not available.

From each donor, a single peripheral blood sample of 90 to 150 mL on average was drawn into heparinised tubes. A BD FACSAria II was used to sort naive, central memory, regulatory and stem cell-like memory CD4+ T cells with a panel that included CD45RO, CCR7, CD25, CD127, CD95 and CD27. Every sorted population had a purity above 95%. Right away, PBMCs were isolated by Lymphoprep density gradient centrifugation and were stained directly, with no culture step. So that batch effects would be minimized, each experiment stained and sorted samples in pairs, pairing one healthy donor with one patient. This TCR came from a man younger than 35 with type 1 diabetes. Sample: naive CD4+ T cells from blood. In light of the paper, this sample's cell subset or site label describes: true naive CD4+ T cells.

The DNA sequence is as follows: TGTGCCAGCAGTTGGGGGATTGGGGTTAGCGGGAGGGTACTCAATGAGCAGTTCTTC. It codes for CASSWGIGVSGRVLNEQFF. The rearrangement joined TRBV27 to TRBJ2-1; the junction holds 11 bases that match TRBD2. The CDR3 numbers 19 residues from cysteine through phenylalanine. Only the CDR3 portion is preserved as DNA: 57 bases, with reading frame beginning at the first base. V is trimmed back by 4 bases and J by 6 bases, and the junction contains 17 bases that no gene match accounts for. CDR1 is given as MNHEY and CDR2 as SMNVEV, both from the germline V gene (reference sequence).